The rows below give T cell receptor beta chains drawn from one sample of a study of blood T cell repertoires in COVID-19. Profiling relied on immunoSEQ multiplex PCR, and the TCRdb table lists in-frame clones only, not all of them. In the table there are over 150,000 clones, about three quarters of which are singletons. The specimen was peripheral blood. The source of these receptors is a man in his sixties with acute or convalescent COVID-19. Both conserved end residues are part of each CDR3. D genes are given only for firm matches.

j_gene	d_gene	len	v_gene	CDR3aa
TRBJ2-1	TRBD1	15	TRBV9	CASSETGTVYNEQFF
TRBJ2-7	.	13	TRBV18	CASSPRQASEQYF
TRBJ1-1	TRBD1	16	TRBV19	CASTRRPGQTNTEAFF
TRBJ2-3	.	15	TRBV2	CASRANRESTDTQYF
TRBJ1-6	TRBD1	14	TRBV5-1	CASSIRDSNSPLHF
TRBJ1-3	TRBD1	14	TRBV6-5	CASSQGAAGNTIYF
TRBJ1-2	TRBD1	15	TRBV27	CASSSGQANNYGYTF
TRBJ1-2	TRBD1	16	TRBV4-1	CASSHGGQGGNYGYTF
TRBJ1-5	.	13	TRBV9	CASSVGSDQPQHF
TRBJ1-5	.	19	TRBV30	CAWSASLTGGTEGNQPQHF
TRBJ2-5	.	14	TRBV9	CASSVGGGRETQYF
TRBJ1-5	TRBD1	17	TRBV7-9	CASSLGQGAQSNQPQHF
TRBJ1-5	TRBD1	14	TRBV28	CASSGTGMGQPQHF
TRBJ1-1	.	15	TRBV5-5	CASSSTSGTSVSAFF
TRBJ1-2	TRBD1	13	TRBV7-9	CASSVDRLNGYTF
TRBJ1-2	TRBD1	16	TRBV5-4	CASSLDAGGTGGGYTF
TRBJ2-1	.	13	TRBV5-4	CASSPRAGDEQFF
TRBJ1-1	.	14	TRBV18	CASSPSQGSTEAFF
TRBJ2-4	TRBD2	14	TRBV9	CASSASGGGNIQYF
TRBJ2-3	.	15	TRBV4-3	CASSLQGSGTDTQYF
TRBJ2-7	.	13	TRBV5-1	CASSLDETEEQYF
TRBJ1-2	.	12	TRBV11-2	CASSHDRGGYTF
TRBJ2-1	TRBD2	16	TRBV7-6	CASSYRLAGGWDEQFF
TRBJ2-7	.	14	TRBV29-1	CSGTTGTGAYEQYF
TRBJ1-6	TRBD1	15	TRBV5-1	CASSYYDRDTSPLHF
TRBJ2-7	TRBD1	15	TRBV20-1	CSASPTGNQAYEQYF
TRBJ1-2	.	17	TRBV5-1	CASSLAPGSTRNYGYTF
TRBJ1-1	.	14	TRBV5-1	CASSSLGQNTEAFF
TRBJ1-2	TRBD1	16	TRBV27	CASSFRTGGDRYGYTF
TRBJ2-1	.	13	TRBV5-1	CASSPSRVNEQFF